Presented here are 6 T cell receptor beta chains from one specimen sequenced in a study of blood T cell repertoires in COVID-19. TCRdb keeps only in-frame clones here, not all; method: immunoSEQ multiplex PCR. Seen here are tens of thousands of clones, 70% to 90% observed once, and the top ten hold 9% to 9.5%. The sequencing sample was made of peripheral blood. The source of these receptors is a human donor in a cohort sampled during active COVID-19.

This CDR3 is CASSPLREQYF. CDR3 DNA sequence: TGTGCCAGCAGCCCCCTCCGGGAGCAGTACTTC. The rearrangement uses TRBV12-3 or TRBV12-4 and TRBJ2-7; D is unclear. This CDR3 is built from 11 residues. Trimming took 6 bases from V and 7 from J, leaving 10 bases between them.

The rearrangement links TRBV7-8 to TRBJ1-1; 7 nucleotides match TRBD1. The CDR3 is 14 amino acids. Germline V gives CDR1 SGHVS, CDR2 FQNEAQ. The ends lost 5 bases at V and 4 bases at J; junction bases unmatched: 7. The DNA of the CDR3 is TGTGCCAGCAGCAACACAGGGGTTGTCACTGAAGCTTTCTTT. This gives the protein CASSNTGVVTEAFF.

V and J are TRBV3-1 (or the pseudogene TRBV3-2) and TRBJ2-5, with 9 bases that match TRBD2. Germline V lookup: CDR1 LGHDT, CDR2 YNNKEL (reference sequence). V lost 0 bases, J lost 2 bases, and 4 bases stayed unmatched. The CDR3 runs 16 residues. CDR3 DNA sequence: TGTGCCAGCAGCCAAGATACCCTAGCGGGGCAAGAGACCCAGTACTTC. It yields the protein CASSQDTLAGQETQYF.

This chain links TRBV5-6 with TRBJ2-7, with a possible D match to TRBD1 (6 bases). Trimming pared 2 bases from V and 4 bases from J, leaving 13 bases between. The CDR3 spans 14 residues. The germline V gene has CDR1 SGHDT and CDR2 YYEEEE. The DNA for the CDR3 is TGTGCCAGCAGCTTTGGGGGCCGAGATTACGAGCAGTACTTC. As protein: CASSFGGRDYEQYF.

This clone was detected once. The chain joins TRBV2 to TRBJ2-5; 7 bases align to TRBD1. The germline V gene has CDR1 SNHLY and CDR2 FYNNEI. CDR3 length: 14 residues. With 5 bases clipped from V and 2 bases from J, the junction kept 5 bases outside the gene matches. The CDR3, as DNA: TGTGCCAGCAGTTGGACAGGACAACAAGAGACCCAGTACTTC. Protein product: CASSWTGQQETQYF.

The table lists this clone with a count of one. The rearrangement joins TRBV5-4 to TRBJ2-5, with D uncertain. Germline V gene lookup returns CDR1 SGHNT and CDR2 YYREEE (reference sequence). The V and J ends lost 5 bases and 2 bases respectively, with 13 bases between them. The CDR3 is 14 residues long. The CDR3: CASSLTGVQETQYF. The CDR3 nucleotides read TGTGCCAGCAGTTTGACTGGTGTGCAAGAGACCCAGTACTTC.